The source of this T cell receptor beta chain is a study of T cells in Graves' hyperthyroidism and ophthalmopathy. Amplified TCR beta CDR3 regions derived from RNA transcripts. The HTBI primer set was used in a first-round RT-PCR of the TCR CDR3. TCRdb itself ran the multiplex PCR reads through MiXCR, one entry per CDR3 protein. The sample has approximately 380,000 distinct CDR3 sequences, more than 13% seen once; the top ten hold over 25%. This clonotype was detected ten times or more. Specimen: blood. This receptor was identified in a man over 45 with Graves' ophthalmopathy.

CDR3 protein: CASSVSGAGPGELFF. The CDR3 bases are TGTGCCAGCAGCGTTAGTGGAGCTGGGCCCGGGGAGCTGTTTTTT. The chain is built from TRBV9 and TRBJ2-2; D remains ambiguous. Germline V gene data show CDR1 as SGDLS and CDR2 as YYNGEE. V shed 2 bases and J shed 6 bases, with 14 bases lying between them. The CDR3 length is 15 residues.